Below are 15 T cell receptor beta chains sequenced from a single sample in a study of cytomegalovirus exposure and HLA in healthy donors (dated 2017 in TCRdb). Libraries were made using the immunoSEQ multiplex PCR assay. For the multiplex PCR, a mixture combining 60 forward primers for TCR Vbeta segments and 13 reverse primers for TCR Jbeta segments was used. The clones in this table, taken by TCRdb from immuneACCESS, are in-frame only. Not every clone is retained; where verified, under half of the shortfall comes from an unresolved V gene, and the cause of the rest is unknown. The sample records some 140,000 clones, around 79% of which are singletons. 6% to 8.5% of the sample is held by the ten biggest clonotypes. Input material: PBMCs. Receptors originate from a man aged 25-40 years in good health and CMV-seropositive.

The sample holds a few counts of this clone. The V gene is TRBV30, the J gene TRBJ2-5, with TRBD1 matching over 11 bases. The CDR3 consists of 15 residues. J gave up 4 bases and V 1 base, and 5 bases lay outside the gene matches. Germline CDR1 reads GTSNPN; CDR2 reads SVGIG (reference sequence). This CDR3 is CAWSGGTGGRETQYF. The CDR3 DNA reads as TGTGCCTGGAGTGGCGGGACAGGGGGTCGAGAGACCCAGTACTTC.

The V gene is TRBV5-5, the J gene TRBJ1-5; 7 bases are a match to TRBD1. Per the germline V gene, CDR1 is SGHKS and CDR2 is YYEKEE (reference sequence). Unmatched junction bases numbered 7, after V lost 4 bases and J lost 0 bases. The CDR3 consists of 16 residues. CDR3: CASSLDPGGSNQPQHF. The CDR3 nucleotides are TGTGCCAGCAGCCTCGACCCAGGGGGTAGCAATCAGCCCCAGCATTTT.

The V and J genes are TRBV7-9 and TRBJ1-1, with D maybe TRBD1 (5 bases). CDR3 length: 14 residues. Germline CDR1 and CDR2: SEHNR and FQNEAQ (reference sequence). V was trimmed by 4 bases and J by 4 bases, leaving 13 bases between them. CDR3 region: CASSSRVAATEAFF. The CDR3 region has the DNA TGTGCCAGCAGCTCCAGGGTGGCTGCCACTGAAGCTTTCTTT.

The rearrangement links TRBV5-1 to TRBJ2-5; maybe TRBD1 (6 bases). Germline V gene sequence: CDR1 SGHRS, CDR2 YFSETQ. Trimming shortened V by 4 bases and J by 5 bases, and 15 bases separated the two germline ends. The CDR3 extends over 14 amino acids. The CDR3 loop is CASSPYRVHETQYF. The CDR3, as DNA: TGCGCCAGCAGCCCGTACAGGGTACACGAGACCCAGTACTTC.

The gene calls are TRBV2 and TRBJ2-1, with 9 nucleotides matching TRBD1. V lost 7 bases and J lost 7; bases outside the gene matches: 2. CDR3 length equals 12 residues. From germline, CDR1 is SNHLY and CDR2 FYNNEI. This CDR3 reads CASKDRGNEQFF. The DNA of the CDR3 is TGTGCCAGCAAGGACAGGGGAAATGAGCAGTTCTTC.

The DNA of the CDR3 is TGTGCCAGCAGTCCCCTGGGCAGGGTGTACGACGAGCAGTACTTC. Its protein product is CASSPLGRVYDEQYF. The chain combines TRBV25-1 with TRBJ2-7, with a possible D match to TRBD1 (5 bases). This CDR3 spans 15 amino acids. Trimming removed 5 bases at V and 5 bases at J, with 19 bases between. The germline V gene encodes CDR1 MGHDK and CDR2 SYGVNS.

The CDR3 nucleotides are TGTGCCAGCAGTTTATCTGGACAGGGGCCTTCCTACGAGCAGTACTTC. This sequence encodes CASSLSGQGPSYEQYF. This sequence joins TRBV27 and TRBJ2-7, with 9 bases fitting TRBD1. Losses at the gene ends were 0 bases for V and 1 base for J; bases not matched to a gene: 4. The CDR3 is 16 amino acids. Germline V gene lookup returns CDR1 MNHEY and CDR2 SMNVEV (reference sequence).

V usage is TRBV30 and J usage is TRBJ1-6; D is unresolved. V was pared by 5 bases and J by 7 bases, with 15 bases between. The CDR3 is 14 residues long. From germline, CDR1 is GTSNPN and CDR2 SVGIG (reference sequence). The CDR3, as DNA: TGTGCCTGGGGACTGGGAACAGAAAATTCACCCCTCCACTTT. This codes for CAWGLGTENSPLHF.

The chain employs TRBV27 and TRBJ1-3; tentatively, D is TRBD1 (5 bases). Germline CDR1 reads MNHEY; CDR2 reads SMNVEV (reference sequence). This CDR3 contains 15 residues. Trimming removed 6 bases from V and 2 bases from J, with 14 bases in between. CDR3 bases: TGTGCCAGCAGCCCTTACGGGGGAACTGGAAACACCATATATTTT. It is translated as CASSPYGGTGNTIYF.

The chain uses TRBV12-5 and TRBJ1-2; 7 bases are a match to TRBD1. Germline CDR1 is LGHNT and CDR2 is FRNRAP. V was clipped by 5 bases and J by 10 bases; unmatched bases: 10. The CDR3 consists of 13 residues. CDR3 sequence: CASGQQGQGVYTF. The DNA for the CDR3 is TGTGCTAGTGGTCAACAGGGGCAGGGGGTCTACACCTTC.

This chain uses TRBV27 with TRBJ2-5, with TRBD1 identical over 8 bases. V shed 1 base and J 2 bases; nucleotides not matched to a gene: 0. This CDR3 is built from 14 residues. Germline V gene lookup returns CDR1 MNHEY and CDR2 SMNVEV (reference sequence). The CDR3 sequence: CASSLWDRQETQYF. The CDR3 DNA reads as TGTGCCAGCAGTTTATGGGACAGGCAAGAGACCCAGTACTTC.

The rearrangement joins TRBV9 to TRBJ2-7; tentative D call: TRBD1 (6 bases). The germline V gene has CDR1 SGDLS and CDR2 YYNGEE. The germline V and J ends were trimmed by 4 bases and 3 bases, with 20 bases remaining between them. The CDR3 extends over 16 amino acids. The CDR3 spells CASSPTEPQGFYEQYF. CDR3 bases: TGTGCCAGCAGCCCCACCGAGCCACAGGGTTTCTACGAGCAGTACTTC.

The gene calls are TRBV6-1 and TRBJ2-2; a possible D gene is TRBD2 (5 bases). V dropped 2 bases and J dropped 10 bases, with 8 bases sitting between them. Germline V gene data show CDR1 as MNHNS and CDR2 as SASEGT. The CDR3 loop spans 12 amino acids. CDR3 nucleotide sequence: TGTGCCAGCAGTGAAAGCGGCTTGGAGCTGTTTTTT. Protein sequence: CASSESGLELFF.

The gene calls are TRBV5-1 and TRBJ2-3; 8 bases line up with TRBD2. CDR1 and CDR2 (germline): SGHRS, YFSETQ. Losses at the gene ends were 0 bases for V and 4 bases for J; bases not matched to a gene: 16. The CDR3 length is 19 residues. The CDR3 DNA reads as TGCGCCAGCAGCTTGGGGACTAACGGGAGGGCCATGGGAGCAGATACGCAGTATTTT. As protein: CASSLGTNGRAMGADTQYF.

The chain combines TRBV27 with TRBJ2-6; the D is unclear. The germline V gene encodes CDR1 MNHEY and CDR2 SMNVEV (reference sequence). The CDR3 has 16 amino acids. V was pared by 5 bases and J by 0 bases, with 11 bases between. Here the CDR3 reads CASSPSFISGANVLTF. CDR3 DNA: TGTGCCAGCAGTCCTTCCTTTATCTCTGGGGCCAACGTCCTGACTTTC.